The clone carrying this T cell receptor beta chain has just a few counts. The sample originates from a study of cytomegalovirus exposure and HLA in healthy donors. PCR employed 60 Vbeta and 13 Jbeta primers. The data were produced by immunoSEQ multiplex PCR, yet TCRdb's version contains in-frame clones alone and is incomplete. The data show 170,000 or so clones, 70% to 90% seen once. Sample: PBMCs. This clonotype originated in a girl under 18 in good health and CMV-seropositive.

The CDR3 DNA is TGTGCCAGCAGATCCAGACAGGGGACAGATACGCAGTATTTT. Residues: CASRSRQGTDTQYF. The chain recombines TRBV6-1 with TRBJ2-3; 8 bases are a match to TRBD1. Germline assignment: CDR1 MNHNS and CDR2 SASEGT. CDR3 length equals 14 residues. The J segment lost 3 bases and the V segment lost 6 bases, leaving 5 bases of the junction unmatched.